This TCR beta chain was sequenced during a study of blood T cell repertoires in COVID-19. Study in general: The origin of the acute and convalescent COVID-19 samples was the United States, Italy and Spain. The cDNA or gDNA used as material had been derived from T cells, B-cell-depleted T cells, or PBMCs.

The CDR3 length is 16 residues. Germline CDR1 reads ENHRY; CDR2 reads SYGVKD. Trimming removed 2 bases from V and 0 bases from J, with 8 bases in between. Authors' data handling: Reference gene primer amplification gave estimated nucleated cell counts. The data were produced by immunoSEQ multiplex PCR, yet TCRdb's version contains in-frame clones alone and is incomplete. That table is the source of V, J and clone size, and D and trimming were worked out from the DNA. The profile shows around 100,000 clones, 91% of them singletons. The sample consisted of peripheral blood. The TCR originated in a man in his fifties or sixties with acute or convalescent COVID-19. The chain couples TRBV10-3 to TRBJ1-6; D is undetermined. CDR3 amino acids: CAISEEGSSYNSPLHF. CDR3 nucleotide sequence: TGTGCCATCAGTGAGGAGGGCTCCTCCTATAATTCACCCCTCCACTTT.